Detailed here is one TCR beta chain. This clonotype was counted ten times or more. What antigen it recognizes has not been identified. The sample holds no much larger clone one base away, and base qualities are not on file. Systemically healthy Caucasian individuals from Russia, about 38 in total and aged roughly 6 to 100 years, were included as donors. Roughly 11 milliliters of peripheral blood were drawn from each donor into EDTA-treated Vacutainer tubes. Ficoll-Paque density-gradient centrifugation was used to isolate PBMCs, with at least 6.5 million per sample. Total RNA was extracted from PBMCs with Trizol reagent, with at least 6 micrograms obtained per sample. For every donor, an aliquot of PBMCs went through flow cytometry to measure the percentages of naive CD45RAhigh/CD27high T cells. A distance of 7 bases separates the germline ends of V and J, which lose 3 bases and 7 bases respectively. From its cysteine to its phenylalanine, the CDR3 spans 12 amino acids. CDR3 DNA is the only sequence kept; it has 36 bases, read in frame from the first base. The germline V gene gives CDR1 as SGHTA and CDR2 as FQGTGA.

The sample belongs to a study of blood T cells in healthy people across ages (dated by TCRdb to the mid-2010s). Some background on the complete study: In model experiments, template switching captured about one uniquely barcoded TCR beta cDNA molecule for every two T cells. Age-related changes in TCR beta repertoire diversity were measured in the study by deep sequencing normalized with unique cDNA molecular identifiers. The donors were split into four age groups: young (average 16 years), middle-aged (nearly 40), aged (about 56) and long-lived (under 85). To avoid experimental bias, donors of different ages were distributed randomly across sequencing lanes. The study analyzed two additional independent replicas of 1 million unique cDNA reads from the same blood draw for two donors, one aged 18 to 29 and one aged 80 or older.

Overall study results and their limits: Compared with the aged group, more naive CD4+ T cells, fewer expanded clones and increased TCR diversity were shown by the long-lived group, suggesting age selection. Donor CMV infection status was unknown, potentially confounding age-related changes in expanded clonotypes. Observed TCR beta diversity per million T cells fell roughly linearly with age, and a significant reduction was already apparent by age about 38. Estimates of total diversity based on one million sequenced T cells were regarded as lower bounds and as underestimates. Conclusive comparison of naive and antigen-experienced compartments was prevented by the profiling of bulk unsorted PBMCs. There was a strong correlation between observed TCR beta diversity and the percentage of naive T cells measured by flow cytometry.

The library was produced with 5' RACE. TCRdb names Illumina HiSeq 2500 as the instrument used. The second PCR ran for roughly 6 to 11 cycles and used a J-beta primer mix along with a sample-barcoded 5' primer. A unique molecular identifier was introduced onto each TCR beta cDNA molecule by a template-switch 5' adaptor carrying 12 random nucleotides. Each sample yielded at least 2.5 million CDR3-containing paired-end reads. First-strand cDNA synthesis was performed from all RNA using the Mint cDNA synthesis kit, with priming by a TRBC-specific oligonucleotide. All cDNA was treated with uracil-DNA glycosylase and then went through a first 18-cycle PCR with the universal primers M1SS and BC2_uni_R. As for how the authors treated the data: Each sample was normalized by randomly selecting 1 million high-quality reads, each carrying a distinct molecular identifier. Reads with shared molecular identifiers were discarded instead of being binned into consensus sequences. MiTCR, run with a Q25 quality threshold and the strictest error-elimination algorithm, handled CDR3 identification, clonotype clustering and error correction. A nonparametric unseen species model with Euler transformation was used to estimate lower-bound total TCR beta diversity. The public reads were quality trimmed at Q25 with fastp and then assembled into clones with MiXCR by TCRdb, keeping productive beta chains. CDR3 protein duplicates are merged, each entry listing the most common genes and DNA. Clone size and V and J calls follow TCRdb, not the original study. This sample lists 550,000 to 800,000 distinct CDR3 sequences; about 21% were detected once. The leading ten clones occupy under 4% of the sample.

The TCR was taken from a man aged 70-80 years in good health. The receptor chain draws on TRBV7-3 and TRBJ2-1; the D gene is unclear. Sequenced material: blood. The DNA reads TGTGCCAGCAGCTTGATAGGGAATGAGCAGTTCTTC. This translates into CASSLIGNEQFF.